The 24 T cell receptor beta chains listed next were all sequenced from one sample in a study of shared clonotypes between healthy human individuals. Only in-frame clones appear in the TCRdb table, and some are missing; sequencing was by immunoSEQ multiplex PCR. The sample has 1 million to 1.3 million clones, around 78% seen once. The sample was memory CD4+ T cells from PBMCs. Subset denoted: CD45RA-negative fraction. The source of these receptors is a young man in good health. Some clones in this sample may be carry-over from other donors' samples.

A word on this clone: The sample contains more than one DNA sequence encoding this CDR3. The gene calls are TRBV5-1 and TRBJ1-4, with D perhaps TRBD1 (6 bases). Trimming took 3 bases from V and 4 from J, leaving 10 bases between them. Germline values: CDR1 SGHRS, CDR2 YFSETQ. The CDR3 length is 14 residues. CDR3 protein: CASSSTGINEKLFF. CDR3 DNA: TGCGCCAGCAGCTCGACAGGCATTAATGAAAAACTGTTTTTT.

Comment on this clone: A read error is the likely source, as a far larger clone sits one nucleotide away. The genes are TRBV7-2 and TRBJ2-1; D not certain. CDR3 length equals 13 residues. The germline V gene has CDR1 SGHTA and CDR2 FQGNSA. V lost 1 base, J lost 9 bases, and 10 bases lay in between. The CDR3 coding sequence is TGTGCCAGCAGCTTAGGTCAAAGCAGTGAGCAGTTCTTC. Protein: CASSLGQSSEQFF. The full variable domain, completed using reference TRBV7-2 and TRBJ2-1, is GAGVSQSPSNKVTEKGKDVELRCDPISGHTALYWYRQSLGQGLEFLIYFQGNSAPDKSGLPSDRFSAERTGGSVSTLTIQRTQQEDSAVYLCASSLGQSSEQFFGPGTRLTVL.

V gene TRBV2 combines with J gene TRBJ2-7; TRBD1 or TRBD2 may be the D gene (5 bases each). CDR1 and CDR2 from the germline V gene are SNHLY and FYNNEI. Trimming cost V 7 bases and J 0 bases, with 13 bases left between them. This CDR3 region has 14 residues. CDR3 sequence: CASTLGESSYEQYF. The CDR3 DNA reads as TGTGCCAGCACCTTGGGGGAGAGCTCCTACGAGCAGTACTTC. Variable domain in full (rest from reference TRBV2 and TRBJ2-7): EPEVTQTPSHQVTQMGQEVILRCVPISNHLYFYWYRQILGQKVEFLVSFYNNEISEKSEIFDDQFSVERPDGSNFTLKIRSTKLEDSAMYFCASTLGESSYEQYFGPGTRLTVT.

The V call is TRBV9, the J call TRBJ2-5; TRBD2 matches 9 bases. The CDR3 is 15 residues long. J was trimmed by 0 bases and V by 0 bases; bases with no gene match: 0. Germline-derived CDR1 and CDR2 are SGDLS and YYNGEE. DNA of the CDR3: TGTGCCAGCAGCGTAGGACTAGCGGACCAAGAGACCCAGTACTTC. Encoded protein: CASSVGLADQETQYF.

The chain uses TRBV6-4 and TRBJ1-4; a possible D gene is TRBD1 (6 bases). This CDR3 has 13 amino acids. V lost 6 bases and J 8 bases, leaving 13 bases between the germline ends. Germline CDR1 reads MRHNA; CDR2 reads SNTAGT. DNA of the CDR3: TGTGCCAGCAGACAGGGTTCAGGAGAAAAACTGTTTTTT. Translating gives CASRQGSGEKLFF.

Comments on this clone: This specimen includes other DNA sequences encoding the same CDR3. This chain connects TRBV5-6 to TRBJ1-2, with no clear D. V was cut by 4 bases and J by 5 bases, with 12 bases left in between. The germline V gene has CDR1 SGHDT and CDR2 YYEEEE. The CDR3 spans 13 residues. The DNA of the CDR3 is TGTGCCAGCAGCCTAGGACGCTTTTATGGCTACACCTTC. This codes for CASSLGRFYGYTF.

This sequence joins TRBV4-1 and TRBJ1-2; tentatively, D is TRBD1 (5 bases). This CDR3 region has 18 residues. Trimming pared 3 bases from V and 3 bases from J, leaving 23 bases between. Per the germline V gene, CDR1 is MGHRA and CDR2 is YSYEKL. CDR3 DNA sequence: TGCGCCAGCAGCCACACTCCATCAAGACAGCAACTACACTATGGCTACACCTTC. Protein sequence: CASSHTPSRQQLHYGYTF.

The chain combines TRBV6-1 with TRBJ2-1, with TRBD2 matching 7 bases. The germline V gene has CDR1 MNHNS and CDR2 SASEGT. V shed 2 bases, J shed 1 base, and the junction held 5 bases outside the gene matches. The CDR3 is 16 residues long. The CDR3 reads CASSERGTTSYNEQFF. CDR3 DNA: TGTGCCAGCAGTGAACGTGGGACTACGTCCTACAATGAGCAGTTCTTC.

The chain has TRBV7-9 and TRBJ2-4; possibly TRBD1 for D (6 bases). This CDR3 region has 13 residues. The germline V and J ends were trimmed by 3 bases and 7 bases, with 10 bases remaining between them. The germline V gene has CDR1 SEHNR and CDR2 FQNEAQ (reference sequence). The CDR3 DNA is TGTGCCAGCAGCTTCCTAGACAGGAACATTCAGTACTTC. Protein product: CASSFLDRNIQYF.

V and J are TRBV6-4 and TRBJ2-7, with TRBD1 identical over 7 bases. Germline-derived CDR1 and CDR2 are MRHNA and SNTAGT. With V trimmed by 5 bases and J by 5 bases, 12 bases remained unmatched. The CDR3 contains 15 residues. The CDR3 DNA follows: TGTGCCAGCAGTTACGAGGGGGCAGGGTACCACGAGCAGTACTTC. This gives the protein CASSYEGAGYHEQYF.

The V gene is TRBV9, the J gene TRBJ1-1; D unclear. Germline CDR1 SGDLS, CDR2 YYNGEE. Trimming stripped 4 bases from V and 6 bases from J, with 19 bases between. There are 15 residues in the CDR3. The CDR3 reads CASSPSPQPNAEAFF. The CDR3 nucleotides read TGTGCCAGCAGCCCCTCCCCGCAGCCCAACGCTGAAGCTTTCTTT.

The chain combines TRBV29-1 with TRBJ1-2; 10 positions match TRBD1. The CDR3 sequence is 13 residues long. J was trimmed by 3 bases and V by 7 bases; bases with no gene match: 5. Germline lookup yields CDR1 SQVTM and CDR2 ANQGSEA. The CDR3 here is CSAMTGGDYGYTF. CDR3 coding DNA: TGCAGCGCTATGACAGGGGGCGACTATGGCTACACCTTC.

J is TRBJ2-3 and V is TRBV19; TRBD1 or TRBD2 may be the D gene (5 bases each). Looked up from germline, CDR1 is LNHDA and CDR2 is SQIVND (reference sequence). The V and J ends lost 6 bases and 7 bases respectively, with 11 bases between them. The CDR3 runs to 12 residues. The CDR3 spells CASRQEANTQYF. In DNA form, the CDR3 reads TGTGCCAGTAGACAGGAGGCGAATACGCAGTATTTT.

The DNA of the CDR3 is TGTGCCAGTAGCCTCCGGGGCATCTACGAGCAGTACTTC. Its translation: CASSLRGIYEQYF. The chain couples TRBV19 to TRBJ2-7; D is tentatively TRBD1 or TRBD2 (5 bases each). V shed 6 bases and J shed 3 bases, with 12 bases lying between them. There are 13 residues in the CDR3. CDR1 LNHDA and CDR2 SQIVND come from the germline V gene (reference sequence).

This clone was detected once. The CDR3, as DNA: TGTGCCAGCAGCTCCGGGACTCTATCCTACAATGAGCAGTTCTTC. This gives the protein CASSSGTLSYNEQFF. The chain has TRBV11-2 and TRBJ2-1; possible D gene TRBD2, 6 bases. Trimming pared 4 bases from V and 1 base from J, leaving 11 bases between. Germline V gene sequence: CDR1 SGHAT, CDR2 FQNNGV. This CDR3 is 15 amino acids long. The variable domain in full, with the rest retrieved from reference TRBV11-2 and TRBJ2-1, is EAGVAQSPRYKIIEKRQSVAFWCNPISGHATLYWYQQILGQGPKLLIQFQNNGVVDDSQLPKDRFSAERLKGVDSTLKIQPAKLEDSAVYLCASSSGTLSYNEQFFGPGTRLTVL.

To note about this clone: The same CDR3 also results from other DNA sequences found in this sample. The DNA of the CDR3 is TGTGCCAGCAGTTCCCCGGGACAGGGGCAAGAGACCCAGTACTTC. This encodes CASSSPGQGQETQYF. The chain has TRBV27 and TRBJ2-5, with 10 bases aligning to TRBD1. This CDR3 region has 15 residues. Germline CDR1 and CDR2: MNHEY and SMNVEV (reference sequence). The V segment lost 4 bases and the J segment 2 bases; nucleotides outside the gene matches: 4.

J is TRBJ1-4 and V is TRBV6-6, with 9 bases identical to TRBD1. The CDR3 extends over 14 amino acids. CDR1 and CDR2 (germline): MNHNY, SVGAGI (reference sequence). J lost 8 bases, V lost 8 bases, and 9 bases had no gene match. The CDR3 DNA sequence: TGTGCCAGCCGGGACAGGGTCTTGTTGGAAAAACTGTTTTTT. Amino acids: CASRDRVLLEKLFF.

This clone was found once. The chain uses TRBV6-5 and TRBJ2-1; TRBD1 matches 12 bases. V shed 11 bases and J 9 bases; nucleotides not matched to a gene: 11. This CDR3 contains 14 residues. The germline gives CDR1 MNHEY, CDR2 SVGAGI. This CDR3 reads CACSRDRGPGEQFF. CDR3 DNA: TGTGCCTGTTCTCGGGACAGGGGGCCTGGTGAGCAGTTCTTC.

The rearrangement links TRBV18 to TRBJ2-1; 8 bases are shared with TRBD1. This CDR3 spans 15 amino acids. V was clipped by 2 bases and J by 6 bases; unmatched bases: 6. CDR1 KGHSH and CDR2 LQKENI come from the germline V gene. The chain's CDR3 is CASSPRGQAINEQFF. DNA of the CDR3: TGTGCCAGCTCACCAAGGGGACAGGCTATCAATGAGCAGTTCTTC. Filled out from reference TRBV18 and TRBJ2-1, the complete variable domain reads NAGVMQNPRHLVRRRGQEARLRCSPMKGHSHVYWYRQLPEEGLKFMVYLQKENIIDESGMPKERFSAEFPKEGPSILRIQQVVRGDSAAYFCASSPRGQAINEQFFGPGTRLTVL.

The chain recombines TRBV2 with TRBJ2-4; no reliable D call. The CDR3 covers 15 residues. In germline, CDR1 is SNHLY, CDR2 FYNNEI. Trimming pared 7 bases from V and 2 bases from J, leaving 15 bases between. This CDR3 is CASTSGPQTKNIQYF. The CDR3 nucleotides are TGTGCCAGCACCTCGGGCCCCCAGACCAAAAACATTCAGTACTTC.

With regard to this clone: A far larger clone is one base from this, pointing to a likely read error. Other DNA variants within this sample encode the same CDR3. The chain combines TRBV4-3 with TRBJ2-2, with D possibly matching TRBD2 (5 bases). The germline V gene has CDR1 LGHNA and CDR2 YSLEER. The CDR3 extends over 13 amino acids. This CDR3 reads CASSQEFPGELFF. The CDR3 region has the DNA TGCGCCAGCAGCCAAGAATTCCCCGGGGAGCTGTTCTTT.

As regards this clone: At the DNA level, this CDR3 is encoded by other sequences in the same sample as well. The rearrangement links TRBV7-9 to TRBJ2-5; tentative D call: TRBD1 (5 bases). The CDR3 spans 14 residues. V lost 1 base and J lost 1, with 7 bases in between. From germline, CDR1 is SEHNR and CDR2 FQNEAQ (reference sequence). CDR3 amino acids: CASSLGQIQETQYF. The CDR3 DNA follows: TGTGCCAGCAGCTTAGGACAGATCCAAGAGACCCAGTACTTC.

The chain joins TRBV5-4 to TRBJ1-6, with 8 bases fitting TRBD1. Per germline, CDR1 SGHNT and CDR2 YYREEE (reference sequence). The trim removed 4 bases at V and 4 bases at J, leaving 10 bases unmatched. The CDR3 sequence is 17 residues long. CDR3 in DNA: TGTGCCAGCAGCCACGGACAGGGTGCGGGTTATAATTCACCCCTCCACTTT. Protein product: CASSHGQGAGYNSPLHF.

The V call is TRBV10-3, the J call TRBJ2-7, with D possibly being TRBD1 (6 bases). Germline CDR1 reads ENHRY; CDR2 reads SYGVKD. The CDR3 is 14 residues long. Trimming pared 6 bases from V and 3 bases from J, leaving 15 bases between. The CDR3 loop is CAIRERTDSYEQYF. CDR3 sequence (DNA): TGTGCCATCAGAGAACGGACAGACAGCTACGAGCAGTACTTC.